This entry lists 29 T cell receptor beta chains sequenced from one sample in a study of shared clonotypes between healthy human individuals. Clones were read by immunoSEQ multiplex PCR, and TCRdb kept only the in-frame ones, dropping some. The sample lists some 2 million clones; roughly 94% were seen once. Naive CD8 isolation took CD45RO-negative cells positively selected for CCR7 and excluded terminally differentiated effector memory CD45RA+ cells. The sample was naive CD8+ T cells sorted from blood. These receptors originate from a man younger than 35 in good health.

This clone came up once. V and J are TRBV6-1 and TRBJ1-1, with a weak D call TRBD1 (5 bases). The length of the CDR3 is 13 residues. With 6 bases removed from V and 8 bases from J, the gap between germline ends came to 16 bases. CDR1 MNHNS and CDR2 SASEGT come from the germline V gene. CDR3 coding DNA: TGTGCCAGCAGCCAGTGGGGGAATGAGGAAGCTTTCTTT. Encoded protein: CASSQWGNEEAFF.

This chain links TRBV5-6 with TRBJ1-2; D possibly corresponds to TRBD1 (5 bases). The CDR3 consists of 15 residues. Germline-derived CDR1 and CDR2 are SGHDT and YYEEEE. Trimming shortened V by 6 bases and J by 1 base, and 16 bases separated the two germline ends. The CDR3 bases are TGTGCCAGCACTTTCACCGGGACCCTTAACTATGGCTACACCTTC. It encodes CASTFTGTLNYGYTF.

V and J are TRBV6-5 and TRBJ2-1; perhaps D is TRBD1 or TRBD2 (5 bases each). Per the germline V gene, CDR1 is MNHEY and CDR2 is SVGAGI. Trimming shortened V by 6 bases and J by 11 bases, and 20 bases separated the two germline ends. This CDR3 has 14 residues. This chain's CDR3 is CASSPLNGAGQQFF. The DNA for the CDR3 is TGTGCCAGCAGCCCTTTGAACGGGGCCGGGCAGCAGTTCTTC.

This chain joins TRBV10-3 and TRBJ2-1; 7 bases line up with TRBD1. This CDR3 has 14 residues. The ends lost 11 bases at V and 0 bases at J; junction bases unmatched: 7. Germline V gene data show CDR1 as ENHRY and CDR2 as SYGVKD. The DNA for the CDR3 is TGTGCCTCAGAGGGGGCGAGCTCCTACAATGAGCAGTTCTTC. Protein: CASEGASSYNEQFF.

The genes are TRBV7-3 and TRBJ1-1; a possible D gene is TRBD1 (5 bases). Trimming shortened V by 4 bases and J by 0 bases, and 6 bases separated the two germline ends. This CDR3 comprises 13 residues. Germline V lookup: CDR1 SGHTA, CDR2 FQGTGA. CDR3 DNA sequence: TGTGCCAGCAGCTGGGGGATGAACACTGAAGCTTTCTTT. As protein: CASSWGMNTEAFF. The full variable domain, with the rest looked up from reference TRBV7-3 and TRBJ1-1, is GAGVSQTPSNKVTEKGKYVELRCDPISGHTALYWYRQSLGQGPEFLIYFQGTGAADDSGLPNDRFFAVRPEGSVSTLKIQRTERGDSAVYLCASSWGMNTEAFFGQGTRLTVV.

The genes are TRBV5-1 and TRBJ2-5; 7 bases agree with TRBD1. CDR1 is SGHRS and CDR2 is YFSETQ in the germline V gene. Losses at the gene ends were 3 bases for V and 0 bases for J; bases not matched to a gene: 5. The CDR3 is 15 residues long. CDR3 nucleotide sequence: TGCGCCAGCAGCTCGTGGGACAGCGACCAAGAGACCCAGTACTTC. It specifies CASSSWDSDQETQYF. The full variable domain, with the rest looked up from reference TRBV5-1 and TRBJ2-5, is KAGVTQTPRYLIKTRGQQVTLSCSPISGHRSVSWYQQTPGQGLQFLFEYFSETQRNKGNFPGRFSGRQFSNSRSEMNVSTLELGDSALYLCASSSWDSDQETQYFGPGTRLLVL.

The chain joins TRBV9 to TRBJ2-7; TRBD1 or TRBD2 may be the D gene (5 bases each). The CDR3 covers 13 residues. Looked up from germline, CDR1 is SGDLS and CDR2 is YYNGEE. The V end lost 4 bases, the J end lost 4 bases, and 12 bases lay between the germline ends. CDR3: CASSLRDGYEQYF. The CDR3 DNA follows: TGTGCCAGCAGCCTTCGGGACGGTTACGAGCAGTACTTC.

The gene calls are TRBV2 and TRBJ2-3; D might be TRBD1 (6 bases). This CDR3 spans 15 amino acids. Germline CDR1 and CDR2: SNHLY and FYNNEI. Trimming took 4 bases from V and 0 from J, leaving 11 bases between them. CDR3 residues: CASSGTVTSTDTQYF. The CDR3 DNA sequence: TGTGCCAGCAGTGGGACAGTAACTAGCACAGATACGCAGTATTTT.

This chain joins TRBV2 and TRBJ1-3, with no clear D. Trimming cost V 3 bases and J 3 bases, with 9 bases left between them. From germline, CDR1 is SNHLY and CDR2 FYNNEI. This CDR3 comprises 14 residues. DNA of the CDR3: TGTGCCAGCAGTGATTGGACGAGTGGAAACACCATATATTTT. Its protein is CASSDWTSGNTIYF.

The chain combines TRBV7-6 with TRBJ1-1; TRBD1 is a possible D gene (5 bases). The V end lost 1 base, the J end lost 2 bases, and 11 bases lay between the germline ends. Germline V gene lookup returns CDR1 SGHVS and CDR2 FNYEAQ. CDR3 length equals 15 residues. CDR3 residues: CASSLGQGSNTEAFF. The CDR3 DNA is TGTGCCAGCAGCTTAGGGCAGGGATCTAACACTGAAGCTTTCTTT.

The count of this clone is one. The chain combines TRBV15 with TRBJ2-7; weak D call: TRBD1 (5 bases). This CDR3 region has 13 residues. CDR1 is LNHNV, CDR2 YYDKDF, per germline (reference sequence). V was shortened by 8 bases and J by 7 bases, with 18 bases between the two germline ends. In nucleotides, the CDR3 is TGTGCCACCGGTACAGGTTCTGGATTGGAGCAGTACTTC. Translated, it gives CATGTGSGLEQYF.

The table lists this clone with a count of one. This sequence joins TRBV5-6 and TRBJ1-2; 10 nucleotides match TRBD1. The length of the CDR3 is 14 residues. V trimming: 4 bases; J trimming: 6 bases; junction bases outside the gene matches: 6. The germline V gene encodes CDR1 SGHDT and CDR2 YYEEEE. DNA of the CDR3: TGTGCCAGCAGCCCCGGGACAGGGGATGATGGCTACACCTTC. It is translated as CASSPGTGDDGYTF.

The rearrangement joins TRBV25-1 to TRBJ2-5; maybe TRBD2 (6 bases). The CDR3 has 14 residues. Germline-derived CDR1 and CDR2 are MGHDK and SYGVNS. The ends were cut back, 1 base at V and 2 bases at J, with 8 bases in the middle. Here the CDR3 DNA reads TGTGCCAGCAGTGAATGGGGGGTTCAAGAGACCCAGTACTTC. Encoded protein: CASSEWGVQETQYF. The full variable domain, rest sourced from reference TRBV25-1 and TRBJ2-5, is EADIYQTPRYLVIGTGKKITLECSQTMGHDKMYWYQQDPGMELHLIHYSYGVNSTEKGDLSSESTVSRIRTEHFPLTLESARPSHTSQYLCASSEWGVQETQYFGPGTRLLVL.

The chain recombines TRBV7-6 with TRBJ2-5; 7 bases are shared with TRBD2. Trimming took 5 bases from V and 3 from J; bases not matched to a gene: 6. The germline CDR1 and CDR2 sequences are SGHVS and FNYEAQ. The CDR3 consists of 14 residues. The CDR3 bases are TGTGCCAGCAGCCCCCTTCGGGGGGAAGAGACCCAGTACTTC. Its translation is CASSPLRGEETQYF. Full variable domain (outside the CDR3, taken from reference TRBV7-6 and TRBJ2-5): GAGVSQSPRYKVTKRGQDVALRCDPISGHVSLYWYRQALGQGPEFLTYFNYEAQQDKSGLPNDRFSAERPEGSISTLTIQRTEQRDSAMYRCASSPLRGEETQYFGPGTRLLVL.

The genes are TRBV19 and TRBJ1-2; the D gene is possibly TRBD1 (6 bases). Germline CDR1 reads LNHDA; CDR2 reads SQIVND (reference sequence). The CDR3 is 15 residues long. The V end lost 2 bases, the J end lost 10 bases, and 20 bases lay between the germline ends. CDR3 sequence (DNA): TGTGCCAGTAGTATAATAGGAGGTCAGGGGAACGACTACACCTTC. It encodes CASSIIGGQGNDYTF.

This clone has a single count. V usage is TRBV9 and J usage is TRBJ1-2; perhaps TRBD1 as D (5 bases). V lost 4 bases to trimming and J lost 4 bases, with 11 bases between them. The CDR3 totals 13 residues. CDR1 is SGDLS, CDR2 YYNGEE, per germline. The CDR3 coding sequence is TGTGCCAGCAGCTCGCCGGGACTCTATGGCTACACCTTC. Protein sequence: CASSSPGLYGYTF.

The chain has TRBV7-2 and TRBJ1-6; TRBD1 might be the D (5 bases). V gave up 4 bases and J gave up 3 bases, with 13 bases separating them. This CDR3 is 16 amino acids long. CDR1 SGHTA and CDR2 FQGNSA come from the germline V gene. The CDR3 DNA is TGTGCCAGCAGCTCGGCGACAGATAACTATAATTCACCCCTCCACTTT. Amino acids: CASSSATDNYNSPLHF.

In regard to this clone: Other DNA variants within this sample encode the same CDR3. The CDR3 nucleotides are TGTGCCAGCAGCGCCTCAGGGGTCTACGAGCAGTACTTC. This sequence encodes CASSASGVYEQYF. This chain uses TRBV13 with TRBJ2-7; possibly TRBD1 for D (6 bases). V gave up 5 bases and J gave up 3 bases, with 11 bases separating them. The CDR3 covers 13 residues. Germline CDR1 and CDR2: PRHDT and FYEKMQ (reference sequence).

As regards this clone: Different DNA sequences within this sample yield the same CDR3. The chain joins TRBV28 to TRBJ2-2; perhaps TRBD2 as D (5 bases). The CDR3 is 12 amino acids. V gave up 6 bases and J gave up 5 bases, with 7 bases separating them. From germline, CDR1 is MDHEN and CDR2 SYDVKM. CDR3: CASSPGTGELFF. The CDR3 DNA sequence: TGTGCCAGCAGCCCGGGAACCGGGGAGCTGTTTTTT.

CDR3 DNA sequence: TGTGCCAGCAGCCTGGGACAGGGAGAGACCCAGTACTTC. Translated: CASSLGQGETQYF. The chain has TRBV7-2 and TRBJ2-5, with TRBD1 identical over 9 bases. J gave up 4 bases and V 5 bases, and 2 bases lay outside the gene matches. CDR1 and CDR2 (germline): SGHTA, FQGNSA. This CDR3 spans 13 amino acids.

This rearrangement joins TRBV7-8 to TRBJ2-3, with no clear D. V dropped 4 bases and J dropped 3 bases, with 8 bases sitting between them. CDR3 length: 13 amino acids. CDR1 SGHVS and CDR2 FQNEAQ come from the germline V gene. The CDR3 DNA follows: TGTGCCAGCAGCTCCCATATTACAGATACGCAGTATTTT. It translates to CASSSHITDTQYF.

This clone has a single count. The CDR3 region is CASSQEGTAVEKLFF. In DNA form, the CDR3 reads TGCGCCAGCAGCCAAGAGGGGACTGCTGTGGAAAAACTGTTTTTT. This chain uses TRBV4-1 with TRBJ1-4, with D maybe TRBD1 (5 bases). The germline gives CDR1 MGHRA, CDR2 YSYEKL. V was cut by 0 bases and J by 8 bases, with 13 bases left in between. This CDR3 contains 15 residues.

V and J are TRBV28 and TRBJ1-6; TRBD1 aligns across 7 bases. The CDR3 length is 17 residues. Germline values: CDR1 MDHEN, CDR2 SYDVKM. J was trimmed by 2 bases and V by 4 bases; bases with no gene match: 8. CDR3 sequence reads: CASSSPRGATYNSPLHF. CDR3 DNA sequence: TGTGCCAGCAGTTCACCCAGGGGGGCCACCTATAATTCACCCCTCCACTTT. Full variable domain (remainder filled in from reference TRBV28 and TRBJ1-6): DVKVTQSSRYLVKRTGEKVFLECVQDMDHENMFWYRQDPGLGLRLIYFSYDVKMKEKGDIPEGYSVSREKKERFSLILESASTNQTSMYLCASSSPRGATYNSPLHFGNGTRLTVT.

This clone has a handful of counts. The rearrangement uses TRBV10-3 and TRBJ1-1; a weak D match, TRBD1 (5 bases). Trimming took off 2 bases at V and 3 bases at J, with 10 bases between the two ends. The CDR3 spans 14 residues. Germline CDR1 and CDR2: ENHRY and SYGVKD. CDR3 loop: CAISEAGHDTEAFF. The CDR3 DNA sequence: TGTGCCATCAGTGAGGCAGGGCATGACACTGAAGCTTTCTTT.

V usage is TRBV18 and J usage is TRBJ2-6, with D tentatively TRBD1 or TRBD2 (5 bases each). V was trimmed by 5 bases and J by 0 bases, leaving 14 bases between them. The CDR3 length is 17 residues. CDR1 KGHSH and CDR2 LQKENI come from the germline V gene. The CDR3 is CASSVAGADSGANVLTF. The CDR3 DNA is TGTGCCAGCTCAGTCGCCGGGGCAGACTCTGGGGCCAACGTCCTGACTTTC.

The J gene is TRBJ2-7, the V gene TRBV13; the match to TRBD2 covers 9 bases. This CDR3 contains 15 residues. The V segment lost 5 bases and the J segment 3 bases; nucleotides outside the gene matches: 8. In germline, CDR1 is PRHDT, CDR2 FYEKMQ (reference sequence). DNA of the CDR3: TGTGCCAGCAGCCAACAGCGGGGGGCTGGCTACGAGCAGTACTTC. Protein product: CASSQQRGAGYEQYF. The variable domain in full, with the rest retrieved from reference TRBV13 and TRBJ2-7, is AAGVIQSPRHLIKEKRETATLKCYPIPRHDTVYWYQQGPGQDPQFLISFYEKMQSDKGSIPDRFSAQQFSDYHSELNMSSLELGDSALYFCASSQQRGAGYEQYFGPGTRLTVT.

As for this clone: Other nucleotide sequences in the sample specify the same CDR3. The J gene is TRBJ2-2, the V gene TRBV11-2, with D possibly TRBD1 on 5 matching bases. From germline, CDR1 is SGHAT and CDR2 FQNNGV. CDR3 length: 13 amino acids. With 1 base removed from V and 5 bases from J, the gap between germline ends came to 5 bases. The CDR3 DNA is TGTGCCAGCAGCTTAGGGACAACCGGGGAGCTGTTTTTT. This translates into CASSLGTTGELFF.

The rearrangement links TRBV6-5 to TRBJ2-7; 10 nucleotides line up with TRBD1. V lost 5 bases and J lost 3; bases outside the gene matches: 7. The CDR3 length is 15 residues. CDR1 and CDR2 (germline): MNHEY, SVGAGI. The CDR3 reads CASSGGRTGGYEQYF. In nucleotides, the CDR3 is TGTGCCAGCAGTGGCGGGAGGACAGGGGGCTACGAGCAGTACTTC.

This sequence joins TRBV27 and TRBJ2-7, with 10 positions matching TRBD1. From germline, CDR1 is MNHEY and CDR2 SMNVEV (reference sequence). V shed 3 bases and J 2 bases; nucleotides not matched to a gene: 4. The CDR3 has 15 amino acids. CDR3 sequence (DNA): TGTGCCAGCAGTTTTATGGGACAGGGGACCTACGAGCAGTACTTC. Translated: CASSFMGQGTYEQYF.